These T cell receptor beta chains were read from a single sample in a study of blood T cell repertoires in COVID-19. The repertoire was sequenced with immunoSEQ multiplex PCR; TCRdb's copy has only in-frame clones and lacks some. This repertoire shows about 330,000 clones, 80% to 90% found once; its top ten account for around 8.9%. The sequenced material came from peripheral blood. These receptors were taken from a man aged 25 to 40 with COVID-19, enrolled during active disease. The CDR3 runs from the conserved cysteine through the conserved F or W. A D gene is named only where the DNA matches it firmly. Not every row has a clone size; where given, it reads once, few, many or a size class.

CDR3: CASSSGQGGTTAQPQHF; DNA: TGTGCCAGCAGCTCGGGACAGGGAGGGACCACCGCTCAGCCCCAGCATTTT; D: TRBD1; J: TRBJ1-5; size: -; V: TRBV5-8
CDR3: CAISETDSMNTEAFF; DNA: TGTGCCATCAGTGAGACGGACAGTATGAACACTGAAGCTTTCTTT; D: -; J: TRBJ1-1; size: -; V: TRBV10-3
CDR3: CATDAGTGGNEQYF; DNA: TGTGCTACCGATGCCGGGACAGGGGGTAACGAGCAGTACTTC; D: TRBD1; J: TRBJ2-7; size: -; V: TRBV6-5
CDR3: CASSLSFGDGYTF; DNA: TGTGCCAGCAGTTTATCATTCGGGGATGGCTACACCTTC; D: -; J: TRBJ1-2; size: -; V: TRBV27
CDR3: CASSYTRNQPQHF; DNA: TGTGCCAGCAGTTACACTAGGAATCAGCCCCAGCATTTT; D: -; J: TRBJ1-5; size: -; V: TRBV6-2/TRBV6-3
CDR3: CASSIGTAATYGYTF; DNA: TGTGCCAGCAGCATCGGGACAGCGGCTACCTATGGCTACACCTTC; D: TRBD1; J: TRBJ1-2; size: -; V: TRBV5-6
CDR3: CASSPREPYGYTF; DNA: TGTGCCAGCAGCCCCCGGGAGCCCTATGGCTACACCTTC; D: -; J: TRBJ1-2; size: -; V: TRBV5-5
CDR3: CASSLGWTNQETQYF; DNA: TGTGCCAGCAGCTTAGGTTGGACAAATCAAGAGACCCAGTACTTC; D: -; J: TRBJ2-5; size: -; V: TRBV7-9
CDR3: CATSKVGGYGYTF; DNA: TGTGCCACCAGCAAGGTTGGAGGCTATGGCTACACCTTC; D: -; J: TRBJ1-2; size: -; V: TRBV15
CDR3: CASSQFQGVNQPQHF; DNA: TGTGCCAGCAGCCAATTCCAAGGGGTCAATCAGCCCCAGCATTTT; D: -; J: TRBJ1-5; size: -; V: TRBV16
CDR3: CSASGQGKGDTQYF; DNA: TGCAGTGCTAGTGGACAGGGTAAGGGAGATACGCAGTATTTT; D: TRBD1; J: TRBJ2-3; size: -; V: TRBV20-1
CDR3: CATSAGTGPGDEQFF; DNA: TGTGCCACCAGTGCTGGGACAGGCCCGGGGGATGAGCAGTTCTTC; D: TRBD1; J: TRBJ2-1; size: -; V: TRBV24-1
CDR3: CASSPSGYGYTF; DNA: TGTGCCAGCAGTCCCTCAGGGTATGGCTACACCTTC; D: -; J: TRBJ1-2; size: -; V: TRBV12-3/TRBV12-4
CDR3: CASSEQGPRLGYGYTF; DNA: TGTGCCAGCAGTGAACAGGGGCCGCGGTTGGGCTATGGCTACACCTTC; D: -; J: TRBJ1-2; size: once; V: TRBV2
CDR3: CASSRQFQTSGNTIYF; DNA: TGTGCCAGTAGTAGACAGTTTCAAACCTCTGGAAACACCATATATTTT; D: -; J: TRBJ1-3; size: -; V: TRBV19
CDR3: CASSPRGQDHYEQYF; DNA: TGTGCCAGCAGCCCACGAGGACAGGACCACTACGAGCAGTACTTC; D: TRBD1; J: TRBJ2-7; size: few; V: TRBV11-3
CDR3: CASSGNSGGYKQFF; DNA: TGTGCCAGCAGTGGGAATAGCGGGGGGTACAAGCAGTTCTTC; D: TRBD2; J: TRBJ2-1; size: -; V: TRBV6-4
CDR3: CASGLVLTENTDTQYF; DNA: TGTGCTAGTGGTTTGGTACTAACCGAAAACACAGATACGCAGTATTTT; D: -; J: TRBJ2-3; size: -; V: TRBV12-5
CDR3: CASCLAGSDTQYF; DNA: TGTGCCAGCTGTCTAGCGGGGTCAGATACGCAGTATTTT; D: TRBD2; J: TRBJ2-3; size: once; V: TRBV2